A single sample gave rise to the 2 T cell receptor beta chains below, sequenced in a study of beta chain features in type 1 diabetes. Regarding the study as a whole: Moderate but significant shortening of TCRB CDR3s was recorded in all four CD4+ subsets from Type 1 diabetes patients.

TCRB transcripts that were expressed got sequenced, as all of the isolated RNA had been reverse transcribed. The data were produced by immunoSEQ multiplex PCR, yet TCRdb's version contains in-frame clones alone and is incomplete. The sample contains 280,000 or so clones, about 15% of which appear only once. These receptors lack a known antigen. The material sequenced was naive CD4+ T cells from blood. The receptors shown here come from a man aged 18 to 30 with type 1 diabetes.

Points on this clone: The germline gene is not matched at one end of the junction; a read error may be the cause. The J gene is TRBJ1-5, the V gene TRBV29-1; D is possibly TRBD1 (6 bases). CDR1 SQVTM and CDR2 ANQGSEA come from the germline V gene. The CDR3 spans 13 residues. The CDR3 DNA is TGCAGCGCAGAGACAGGTCGCAACCAGCCCCAGCATTTT. It specifies CSAETGRNQPQHF. Full variable domain (outside the CDR3, taken from reference TRBV29-1 and TRBJ1-5): SAVISQKPSRDICQRGTSLTIQCQVDSQVTMMFWYRQQPGQSLTLIATANQGSEATYESGFVIDKFPISRPNLTFSTLTVSNMSPEDSSIYLCSAETGRNQPQHFGDGTRLSIL.

Only a few counts were recorded for this clone. The chain has TRBV7-8 and TRBJ2-7, with D possibly TRBD1 on 7 matching bases. Between the trimmed V and J ends, which lost 5 bases and 9 bases, there was a span of 23 bases. Per germline, CDR1 SGHVS and CDR2 FQNEAQ. The CDR3 has 15 amino acids. The CDR3 DNA is TGTGCCAGCAGCCCTTGGACAGGTGGGGGGTTATGGCAGTACTTC. Its translation: CASSPWTGGGLWQYF.